One sample yielded the 8 T cell receptor beta chains listed below, sequenced in a study of cytomegalovirus exposure and HLA in healthy donors. PCR employed 60 Vbeta and 13 Jbeta primers. Method: immunoSEQ multiplex PCR; TCRdb's copy keeps in-frame clones and lacks some. The table shows approximately 220,000 clones, with 60% to 80% occurring only once. The sequenced sample was PBMCs. The receptors originated from a male donor in good health and CMV-seronegative.

This clone was counted a few times. The V gene is TRBV18, the J gene TRBJ2-7; the match to TRBD1 covers 7 bases. Germline assignment: CDR1 KGHSH and CDR2 LQKENI. V was pared by 0 bases and J by 5 bases, with 7 bases of the junction left unmatched. The CDR3 consists of 15 residues. CDR3 region: CASSPPRQGDHEQYF. In nucleotides, the CDR3 is TGTGCCAGCTCACCACCGAGACAGGGAGATCACGAGCAGTACTTC.

The V gene is TRBV5-1, the J gene TRBJ1-1; D unresolved. Germline CDR1 SGHRS, CDR2 YFSETQ. The V end lost 0 bases, the J end lost 0 bases, and 9 bases lay between the germline ends. The CDR3 is 15 residues long. The CDR3 here is CASSLEQAMNTEAFF. The DNA for the CDR3 is TGCGCCAGCAGCTTGGAGCAGGCTATGAACACTGAAGCTTTCTTT.

The chain has TRBV5-4 and TRBJ1-5, with a possible D match to TRBD1 (5 bases). The CDR3 loop spans 15 amino acids. The germline gives CDR1 SGHNT, CDR2 YYREEE (reference sequence). V was trimmed by 4 bases and J by 5 bases, leaving 16 bases between them. CDR3 sequence (DNA): TGTGCCAGCAGCCCTGGGGCAGGGTTTGATCAGCCCCAGCATTTT. Protein product: CASSPGAGFDQPQHF.

CDR3 sequence reads: CASSLAGTNTGELFF. The CDR3 nucleotides are TGTGCCAGCAGCCTAGCGGGAACGAACACCGGGGAGCTGTTTTTT. This chain uses TRBV9 with TRBJ2-2; 9 nucleotides match TRBD2. The J segment lost 0 bases and the V segment lost 4 bases, leaving 1 base of the junction unmatched. The CDR3 covers 15 residues. Germline assignment: CDR1 SGDLS and CDR2 YYNGEE.

The chain is built from TRBV2 and TRBJ1-2; D remains ambiguous. The CDR3 sequence is 11 residues long. In germline, CDR1 is SNHLY, CDR2 FYNNEI. V lost 3 bases to trimming and J lost 5 bases, with 4 bases between them. The CDR3 DNA follows: TGTGCCAGCAGTGAGGAGTATGGCTACACCTTC. Translated: CASSEEYGYTF.

The gene calls are TRBV7-8 and TRBJ1-1, with D possibly matching TRBD1 (5 bases). CDR3 length: 16 residues. Deletions cut 3 bases from V and 5 bases from J, with 19 bases between. Germline-derived CDR1 and CDR2 are SGHVS and FQNEAQ. CDR3 nucleotide sequence: TGTGCCAGCAGCTTGGGGTGGGGGGACCCTTGGACTGAAGCTTTCTTT. It translates to CASSLGWGDPWTEAFF. Looking up the rest from reference TRBV7-8 and TRBJ1-1 gives the full variable domain: GAGVSQSPRYKVAKRGQDVALRCDPISGHVSLFWYQQALGQGPEFLTYFQNEAQLDKSGLPSDRFFAERPEGSVSTLKIQRTQQEDSAVYLCASSLGWGDPWTEAFFGQGTRLTVV.

This chain connects TRBV5-1 to TRBJ1-4, with TRBD1 identical over 11 bases. After removal of 4 bases from V and 3 bases from J, the junction contained 8 bases not matched to a gene. Germline V lookup: CDR1 SGHRS, CDR2 YFSETQ. This CDR3 is built from 17 residues. CDR3 nucleotides: TGCGCCAGCAGCCCCCGGGACAGGGGGGCGGCTAATGAAAAACTGTTTTTT. This translates into CASSPRDRGAANEKLFF.

Here the CDR3 DNA reads TGTGCCAGCAGCCCCGCGGGGGGGCCGGGAAATGAGCAGTTCTTC. It specifies CASSPAGGPGNEQFF. The chain is built from TRBV2 and TRBJ2-1; 9 bases match TRBD2. V shed 6 bases and J 7 bases; nucleotides not matched to a gene: 10. The V gene's germline CDR1 is SNHLY and CDR2 FYNNEI. This CDR3 region has 15 residues.